Following are 3 T cell receptor beta chains from one sample sequenced in a study of T cell responses to AZD1222 COVID-19 vaccine. Using immunoSEQ multiplex PCR, the repertoire was profiled, and TCRdb retains in-frame clones only, with some absent. Of about 150,000 clones in the sample, about 87% were seen once. The sequences come from peripheral blood, collected on day 0 of MenACWY control vaccination. These receptors were collected from an adult in good health.

This chain uses TRBV7-9 with TRBJ1-3; 7 bases are shared with TRBD1. This CDR3 is built from 14 residues. With V trimmed by 6 bases and J by 3 bases, 5 bases remained unmatched. CDR1 is SEHNR and CDR2 is FQNEAQ in the germline V gene (reference sequence). The DNA for the CDR3 is TGTGCCAGCAGTCGCGACAGGGATGGAAACACCATATATTTT. This encodes CASSRDRDGNTIYF.

The chain carries TRBV6-2 or TRBV6-3 and TRBJ1-1; D is unclear. V lost 6 bases, J lost 5 bases, and 19 bases lay in between. CDR1 MNHEY and CDR2 SVGEGT come from the germline V gene. The length of the CDR3 is 15 residues. The CDR3 sequence: CASSETRVMGTEAFF. The CDR3 nucleotides read TGTGCCAGCAGCGAAACGAGGGTGATGGGGACTGAAGCTTTCTTT.

V and J are TRBV9 and TRBJ1-5, with a tentative D call TRBD1 (5 bases). The CDR3 covers 15 residues. Germline loops: CDR1 SGDLS, CDR2 YYNGEE. V shed 4 bases and J shed 6 bases, with 17 bases lying between them. DNA for the CDR3: TGTGCCAGCAGCTCTACTTCAGGTGGGGGTCAGCCCCAGCATTTT. Amino acids: CASSSTSGGGQPQHF.